This T cell receptor beta chain comes out of a study of control samples from healthy donors and cancer patients. On this clone: Other DNA sequences in this specimen translate into the identical CDR3.

The V gene's germline CDR1 is SGHAT and CDR2 FQNNGV. Germline trimming cut 4 bases from V and 11 bases from J; bases unmatched to any gene: 15. This CDR3 is 15 amino acids long. Here immunoSEQ multiplex PCR was the method, and the copy in TCRdb shows in-frame clones only, minus some. This table has under 130,000 clones, 80% to 90% appearing once. What was sequenced was PBMCs. This sequence was found in a man in his 60s with lung cancer. V is TRBV11-2 and J is TRBJ1-1; 8 bases map to TRBD1. In nucleotides, the CDR3 is TGTGCCAGCAGCTATAGATACGGGACAGGTACAAGTGCTTTCTTT. It is translated as CASSYRYGTGTSAFF.